This T cell receptor beta chain was observed in a study of cytomegalovirus exposure and HLA in healthy donors. Study findings and constraints: More than 15,000 TCR beta sequences were associated with HLA alleles at 0.05 false discovery rate in a later analysis. A later analysis, which compared TCR beta chains of equal frequency, found the HLA-associated ones more clonally expanded.

At sampling all donors were nominally healthy, likely with unrecorded immune exposures. Of note for this clone: Its specificity is unknown.

Trimming took 0 bases from V and 3 from J; bases not matched to a gene: 4. The CDR3 has 15 residues. Germline lookup yields CDR1 SGHDT and CDR2 YYEEEE. Primers: 60 Vbeta forward and 13 Jbeta reverse. Clones were sequenced by immunoSEQ multiplex PCR, and TCRdb holds only the in-frame ones, with some missing. The table records some 150,000 clones, 75% to 90% of them present only once. This chain uses TRBV5-6 with TRBJ2-7, with 9 nucleotides matching TRBD2. This TCR came from a man in his forties in good health and CMV-seronegative. The specimen was PBMCs. The CDR3 DNA reads TGTGCCAGCAGCTTGGAGCCTAGCGGGAACTACGAGCAGTACTTC. Amino acids: CASSLEPSGNYEQYF.